This TCR beta chain was sequenced during a study of early T cells in non-severe SARS-CoV-2 infection. Study-wide findings and caveats: There was a bias toward anti-spike CD8 responses in VDJdb matching, which missed private and CD4 specificities.

Trimming left V 4 bases short and J 1 base short, with 10 bases between. The CDR3 has 14 amino acids. Germline loops: CDR1 ENHRY, CDR2 SYGVKD. This clonotype was counted at least ten times. The antigen is unknown. As part of library construction, unique molecular identifiers were attached to individual cDNA molecules. TCRdb independently ran MiXCR on the 5' RACE reads; one entry per CDR3 protein. The data contain more than 65,000 distinct CDR3 sequences, roughly 13% of them singletons. This TCR came from an adult who was a healthcare worker with PCR-confirmed SARS-CoV-2 infection or an uninfected control (not recorded which). V and J are TRBV10-3 and TRBJ1-1; no definite D call. The sequencing sample was made of whole blood. CDR3 region: CAISGGGPNTEAFF. For the CDR3, the DNA is TGTGCCATCAGTGGAGGAGGGCCGAACACTGAAGCTTTCTTT.